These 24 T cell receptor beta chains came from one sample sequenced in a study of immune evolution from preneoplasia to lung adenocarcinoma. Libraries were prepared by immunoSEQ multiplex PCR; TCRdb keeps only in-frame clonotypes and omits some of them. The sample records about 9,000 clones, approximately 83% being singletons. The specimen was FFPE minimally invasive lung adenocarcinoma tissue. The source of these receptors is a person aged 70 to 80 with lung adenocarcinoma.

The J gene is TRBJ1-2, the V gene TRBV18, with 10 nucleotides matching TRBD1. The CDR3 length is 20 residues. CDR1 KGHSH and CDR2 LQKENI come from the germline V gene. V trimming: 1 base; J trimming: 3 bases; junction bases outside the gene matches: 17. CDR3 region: CASSPRTGGAPLGIDYGYTF. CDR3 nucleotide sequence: TGTGCCAGCTCACCACGGACAGGGGGTGCCCCGCTCGGTATTGACTATGGCTACACCTTC.

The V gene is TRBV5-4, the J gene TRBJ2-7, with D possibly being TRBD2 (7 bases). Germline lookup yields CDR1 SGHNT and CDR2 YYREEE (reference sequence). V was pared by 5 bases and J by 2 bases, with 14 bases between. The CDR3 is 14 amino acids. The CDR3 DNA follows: TGTGCCAGCAGTTGGGAGGGGGGCACCTACGAGCAGTACTTC. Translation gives CASSWEGGTYEQYF.

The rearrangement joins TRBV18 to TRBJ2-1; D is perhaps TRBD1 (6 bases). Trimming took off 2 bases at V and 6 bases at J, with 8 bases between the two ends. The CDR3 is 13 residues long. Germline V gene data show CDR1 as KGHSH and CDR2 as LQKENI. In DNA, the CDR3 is TGTGCCAGCTCACCAGGGACACCCAATGAGCAGTTCTTC. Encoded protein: CASSPGTPNEQFF.

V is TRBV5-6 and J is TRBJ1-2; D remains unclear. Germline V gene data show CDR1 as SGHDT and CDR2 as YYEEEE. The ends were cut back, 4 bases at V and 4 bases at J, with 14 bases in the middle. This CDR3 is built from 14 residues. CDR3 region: CASSILGGGYGYTF. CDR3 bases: TGTGCCAGCAGCATACTGGGTGGTGGCTATGGCTACACCTTC.

CDR3 in DNA: TGTGCCATTACGACAGCCTACGAGCAGTACTTC. Encoded protein: CAITTAYEQYF. This chain connects TRBV6-1 to TRBJ2-7, with D possibly matching TRBD1 (5 bases). The V and J ends lost 10 bases and 2 bases respectively, with 9 bases between them. Germline CDR1 is MNHNS and CDR2 is SASEGT. This CDR3 comprises 11 residues.

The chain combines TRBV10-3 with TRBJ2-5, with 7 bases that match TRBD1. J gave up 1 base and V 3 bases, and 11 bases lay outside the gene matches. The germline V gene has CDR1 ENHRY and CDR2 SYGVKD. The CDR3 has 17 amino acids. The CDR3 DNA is TGTGCCATCAGTGATAGGAGGACAGGACACCTCCAAGAGACCCAGTACTTC. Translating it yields CAISDRRTGHLQETQYF.

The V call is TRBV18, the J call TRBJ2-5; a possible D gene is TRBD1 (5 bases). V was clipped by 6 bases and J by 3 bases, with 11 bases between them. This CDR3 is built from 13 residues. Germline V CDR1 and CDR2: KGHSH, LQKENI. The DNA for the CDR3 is TGTGCCAGCTCTGCCGGACAAGAAGAGACCCAGTACTTC. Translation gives CASSAGQEETQYF.

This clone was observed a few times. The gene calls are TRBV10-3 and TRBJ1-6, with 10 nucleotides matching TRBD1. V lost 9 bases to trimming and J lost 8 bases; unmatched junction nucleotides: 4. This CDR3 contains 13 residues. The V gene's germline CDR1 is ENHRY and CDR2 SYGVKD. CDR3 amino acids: CAMRQGADSPLHF. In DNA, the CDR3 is TGTGCCATGCGACAGGGGGCCGATTCACCCCTCCACTTT.

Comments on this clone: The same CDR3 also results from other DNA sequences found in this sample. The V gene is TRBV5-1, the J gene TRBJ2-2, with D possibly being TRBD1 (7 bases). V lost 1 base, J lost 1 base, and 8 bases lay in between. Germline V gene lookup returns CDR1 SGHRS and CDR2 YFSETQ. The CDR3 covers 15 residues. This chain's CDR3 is CASSLQGGNTGELFF. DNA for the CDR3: TGCGCCAGCAGCTTGCAGGGGGGGAACACCGGGGAGCTGTTTTTT.

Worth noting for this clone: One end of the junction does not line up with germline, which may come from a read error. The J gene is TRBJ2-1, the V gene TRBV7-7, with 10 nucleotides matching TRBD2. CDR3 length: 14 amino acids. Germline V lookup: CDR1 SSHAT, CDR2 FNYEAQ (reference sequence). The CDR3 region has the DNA TGTGCTAGCAGCACTGGGACTAGCGTAAATGAGCAGTTCTTC. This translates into CASSTGTSVNEQFF.

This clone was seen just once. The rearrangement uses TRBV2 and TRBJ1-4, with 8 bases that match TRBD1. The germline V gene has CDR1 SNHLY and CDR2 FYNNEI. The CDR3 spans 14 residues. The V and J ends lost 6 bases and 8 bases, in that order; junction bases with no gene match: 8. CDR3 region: CASRNDRGREKLFF. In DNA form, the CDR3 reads TGTGCCAGCAGGAATGACAGGGGACGAGAAAAACTGTTTTTT.

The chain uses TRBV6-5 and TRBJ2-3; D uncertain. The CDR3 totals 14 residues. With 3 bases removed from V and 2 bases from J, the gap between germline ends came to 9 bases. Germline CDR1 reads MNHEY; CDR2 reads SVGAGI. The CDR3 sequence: CASSYGGHTDTQYF. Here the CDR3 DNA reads TGTGCCAGCAGTTATGGCGGCCACACAGATACGCAGTATTTT.

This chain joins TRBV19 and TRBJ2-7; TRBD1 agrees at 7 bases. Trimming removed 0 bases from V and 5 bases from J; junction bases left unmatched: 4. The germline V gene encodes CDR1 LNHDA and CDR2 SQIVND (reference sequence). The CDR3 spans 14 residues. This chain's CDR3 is CASSIDKGAHEQYF. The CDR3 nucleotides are TGTGCCAGTAGTATAGATAAGGGGGCTCACGAGCAGTACTTC.

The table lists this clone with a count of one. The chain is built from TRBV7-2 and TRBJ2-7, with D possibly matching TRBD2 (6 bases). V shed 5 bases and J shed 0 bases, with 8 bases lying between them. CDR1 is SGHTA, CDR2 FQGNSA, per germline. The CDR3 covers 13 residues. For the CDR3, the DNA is TGTGCCAGCAGCGAGACTAGCTCCTACGAGCAGTACTTC. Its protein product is CASSETSSYEQYF.

Written as DNA, the CDR3 is TGTGCCAGCAGAGAAAGACCAGAAAATTCACCCCTCCACTTT. Protein sequence: CASRERPENSPLHF. This chain joins TRBV6-1 and TRBJ1-6; D uncertain. CDR1 and CDR2 (germline): MNHNS, SASEGT. The ends were cut back, 6 bases at V and 7 bases at J, with 13 bases in the middle. This CDR3 contains 14 residues.

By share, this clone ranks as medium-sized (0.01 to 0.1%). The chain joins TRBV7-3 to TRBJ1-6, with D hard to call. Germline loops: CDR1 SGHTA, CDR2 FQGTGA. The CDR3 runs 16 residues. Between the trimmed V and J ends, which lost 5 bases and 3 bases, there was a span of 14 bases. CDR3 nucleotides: TGTGCCAGCAGCGCTCTGGGCAGCGGCTATAATTCACCCCTCCACTTT. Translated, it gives CASSALGSGYNSPLHF.

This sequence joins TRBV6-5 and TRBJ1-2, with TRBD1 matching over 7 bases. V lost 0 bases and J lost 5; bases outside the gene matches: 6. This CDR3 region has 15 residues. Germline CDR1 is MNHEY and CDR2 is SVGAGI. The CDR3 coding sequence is TGTGCCAGCAGTTACTCGGACAGGATAGGATATGGCTACACCTTC. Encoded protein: CASSYSDRIGYGYTF.

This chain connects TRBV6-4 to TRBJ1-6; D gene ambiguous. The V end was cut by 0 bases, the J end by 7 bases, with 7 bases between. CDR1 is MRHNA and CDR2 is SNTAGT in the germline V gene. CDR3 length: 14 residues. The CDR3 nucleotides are TGTGCCAGCAGTGACTCGACTTCGAATTCACCCCTCCACTTT. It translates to CASSDSTSNSPLHF.

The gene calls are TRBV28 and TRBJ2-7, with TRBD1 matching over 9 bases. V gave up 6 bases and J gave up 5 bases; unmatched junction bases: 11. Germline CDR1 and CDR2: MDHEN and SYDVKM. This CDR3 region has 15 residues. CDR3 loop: CASSKMPDRGHEQYF. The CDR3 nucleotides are TGTGCCAGCAGCAAGATGCCGGACAGGGGCCACGAGCAGTACTTC.

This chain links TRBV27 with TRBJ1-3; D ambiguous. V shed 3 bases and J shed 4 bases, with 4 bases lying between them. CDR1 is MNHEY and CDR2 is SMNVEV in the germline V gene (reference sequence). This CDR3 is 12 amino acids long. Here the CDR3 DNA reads TGTGCCAGCAGTTTGGGGGGAAACACCATATATTTT. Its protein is CASSLGGNTIYF.

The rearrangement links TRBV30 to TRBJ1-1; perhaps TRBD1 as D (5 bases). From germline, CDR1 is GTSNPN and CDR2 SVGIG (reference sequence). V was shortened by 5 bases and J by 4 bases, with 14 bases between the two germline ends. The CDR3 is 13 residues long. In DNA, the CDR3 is TGTGCCTGGTTGCCGGGGCTGAGCACTGAAGCTTTCTTT. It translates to CAWLPGLSTEAFF.

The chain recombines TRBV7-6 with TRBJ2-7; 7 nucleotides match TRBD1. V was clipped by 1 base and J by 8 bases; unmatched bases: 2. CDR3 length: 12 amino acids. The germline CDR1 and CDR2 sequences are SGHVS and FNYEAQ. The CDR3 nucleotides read TGTGCCAGCAGCTTAGTGGGACAGCAGCAGTACTTC. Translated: CASSLVGQQQYF.

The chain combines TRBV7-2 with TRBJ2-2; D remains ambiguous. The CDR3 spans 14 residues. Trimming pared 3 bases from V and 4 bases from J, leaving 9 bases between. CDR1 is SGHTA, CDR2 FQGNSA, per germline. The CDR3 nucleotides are TGTGCCAGCAGCTTTACACGGGTCACCGGGGAGCTGTTTTTT. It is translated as CASSFTRVTGELFF. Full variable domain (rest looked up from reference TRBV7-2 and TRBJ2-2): GAGVSQSPSNKVTEKGKDVELRCDPISGHTALYWYRQSLGQGLEFLIYFQGNSAPDKSGLPSDRFSAERTGGSVSTLTIQRTQQEDSAVYLCASSFTRVTGELFFGEGSRLTVL.

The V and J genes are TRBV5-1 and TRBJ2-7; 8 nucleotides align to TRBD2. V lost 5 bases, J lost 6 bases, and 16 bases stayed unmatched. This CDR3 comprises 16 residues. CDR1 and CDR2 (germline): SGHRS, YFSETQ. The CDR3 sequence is CASRSPGGGQFSEQYF. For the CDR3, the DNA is TGCGCCAGCAGATCACCGGGAGGGGGGCAATTTTCCGAGCAGTACTTC.